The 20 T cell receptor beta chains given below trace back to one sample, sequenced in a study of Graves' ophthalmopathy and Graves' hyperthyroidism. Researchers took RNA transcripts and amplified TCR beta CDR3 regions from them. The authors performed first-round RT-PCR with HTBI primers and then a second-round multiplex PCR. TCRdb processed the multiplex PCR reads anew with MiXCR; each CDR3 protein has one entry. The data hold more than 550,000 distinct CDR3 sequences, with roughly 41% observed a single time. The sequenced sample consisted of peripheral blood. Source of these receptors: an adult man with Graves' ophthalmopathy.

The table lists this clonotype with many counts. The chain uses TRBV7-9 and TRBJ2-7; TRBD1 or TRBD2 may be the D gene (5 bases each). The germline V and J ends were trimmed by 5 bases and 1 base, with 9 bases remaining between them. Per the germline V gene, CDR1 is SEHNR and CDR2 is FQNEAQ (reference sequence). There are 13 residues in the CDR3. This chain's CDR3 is CASSPGRSYEQYF. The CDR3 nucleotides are TGTGCCAGCAGCCCGGGACGATCCTACGAGCAGTACTTC.

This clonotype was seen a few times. CDR3 nucleotides: TGTGCCTGGAGTGTCCCTGGGGGCTACACCTTC. Translation gives CAWSVPGGYTF. V usage is TRBV30 and J usage is TRBJ1-2; D not certain. Between the trimmed V and J ends, which lost 0 bases and 8 bases, there was a span of 7 bases. CDR1 and CDR2 (germline): GTSNPN, SVGIG (reference sequence). The CDR3 spans 11 residues.

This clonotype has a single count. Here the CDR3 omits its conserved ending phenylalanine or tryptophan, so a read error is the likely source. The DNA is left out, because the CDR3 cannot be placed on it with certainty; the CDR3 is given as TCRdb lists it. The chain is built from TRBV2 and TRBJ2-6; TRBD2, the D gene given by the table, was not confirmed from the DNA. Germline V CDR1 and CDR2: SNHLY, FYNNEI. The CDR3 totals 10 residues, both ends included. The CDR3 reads CASSGASGRS.

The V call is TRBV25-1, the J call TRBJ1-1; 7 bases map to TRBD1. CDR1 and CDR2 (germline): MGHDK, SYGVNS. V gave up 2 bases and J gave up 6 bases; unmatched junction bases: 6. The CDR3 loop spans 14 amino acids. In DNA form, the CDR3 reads TGTGCCAGCAGTGAAGACAGGGCTACTCCTGAAGCTTTCTTT. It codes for CASSEDRATPEAFF.

The CDR3 DNA follows: TGCAGCGTCCACGGGACAGGGAGTCAAAATACGCAGTATTTT. Translated, it gives CSVHGTGSQNTQYF. The gene calls are TRBV29-1 and TRBJ2-3; 9 bases map to TRBD1. This CDR3 has 14 amino acids. The V gene's germline CDR1 is SQVTM and CDR2 ANQGSEA. V shed 6 bases, J shed 7 bases, and the junction held 11 bases outside the gene matches.

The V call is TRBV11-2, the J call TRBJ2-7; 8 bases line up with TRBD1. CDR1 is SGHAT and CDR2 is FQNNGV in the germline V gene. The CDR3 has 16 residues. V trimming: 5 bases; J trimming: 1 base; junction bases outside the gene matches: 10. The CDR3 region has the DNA TGTGCCAGCAGCAATACTCTCGGGACAGGATCCTACGAGCAGTACTTC. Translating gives CASSNTLGTGSYEQYF.

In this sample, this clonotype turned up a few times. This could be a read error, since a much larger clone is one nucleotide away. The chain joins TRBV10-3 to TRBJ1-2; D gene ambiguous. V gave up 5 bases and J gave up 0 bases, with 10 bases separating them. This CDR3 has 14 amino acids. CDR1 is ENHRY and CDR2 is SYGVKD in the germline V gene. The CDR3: CAISYGVANYGYTF. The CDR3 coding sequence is TGTGCCATCAGTTACGGCGTAGCTAACTATGGCTACACCTTC.

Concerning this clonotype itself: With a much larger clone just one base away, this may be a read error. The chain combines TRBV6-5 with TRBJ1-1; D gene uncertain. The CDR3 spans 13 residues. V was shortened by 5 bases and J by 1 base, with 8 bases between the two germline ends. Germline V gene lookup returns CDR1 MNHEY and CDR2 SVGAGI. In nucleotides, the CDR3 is TGTGCCAGCAGTGTGCACACGAACACTGAAGCTTTCTTT. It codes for CASSVHTNTEAFF.

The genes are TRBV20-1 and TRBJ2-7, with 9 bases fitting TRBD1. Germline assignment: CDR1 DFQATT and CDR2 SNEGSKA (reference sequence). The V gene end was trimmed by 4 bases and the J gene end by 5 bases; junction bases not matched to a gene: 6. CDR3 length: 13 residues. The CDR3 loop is CSAKQTGGDEQYF. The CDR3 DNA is TGCAGTGCTAAGCAGACAGGGGGGGACGAGCAGTACTTC.

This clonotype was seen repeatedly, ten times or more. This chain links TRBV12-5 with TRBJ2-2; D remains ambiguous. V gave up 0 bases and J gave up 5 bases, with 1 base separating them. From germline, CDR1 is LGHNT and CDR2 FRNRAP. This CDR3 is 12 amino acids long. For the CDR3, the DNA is TGTGCTAGTGGTTTGGTTACCGGGGAGCTGTTTTTT. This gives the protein CASGLVTGELFF.

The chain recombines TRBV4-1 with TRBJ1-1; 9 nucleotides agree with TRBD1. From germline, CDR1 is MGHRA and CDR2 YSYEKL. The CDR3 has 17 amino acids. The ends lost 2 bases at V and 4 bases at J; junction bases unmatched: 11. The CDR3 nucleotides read TGCGCCAGCAGCCAAAAGCCGGGACAGGGTATAGGCACTGAAGCTTTCTTT. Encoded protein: CASSQKPGQGIGTEAFF.

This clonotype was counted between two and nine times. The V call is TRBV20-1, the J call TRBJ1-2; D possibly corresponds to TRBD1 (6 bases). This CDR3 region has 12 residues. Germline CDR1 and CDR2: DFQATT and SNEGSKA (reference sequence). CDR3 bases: TGCAGGGGGGGCGGGGTTAACTATGGCTACACCTTC. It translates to CRGGGVNYGYTF.

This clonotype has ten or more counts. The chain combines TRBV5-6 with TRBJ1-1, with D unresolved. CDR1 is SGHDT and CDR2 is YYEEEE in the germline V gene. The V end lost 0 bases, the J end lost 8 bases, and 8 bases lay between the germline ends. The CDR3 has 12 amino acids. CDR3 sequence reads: CASSLASAEAFF. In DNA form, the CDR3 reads TGTGCCAGCAGCTTGGCGTCCGCCGAAGCTTTCTTT.

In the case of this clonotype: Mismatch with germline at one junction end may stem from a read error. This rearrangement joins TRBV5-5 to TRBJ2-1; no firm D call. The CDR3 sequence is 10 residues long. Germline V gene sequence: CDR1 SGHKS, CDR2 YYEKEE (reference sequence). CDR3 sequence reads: CASSSREQFF. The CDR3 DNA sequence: TGCGCCAGCAGCTCGAGGGAGCAGTTCTTC.

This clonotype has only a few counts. CDR3 bases: TGTGCCAGTAGTATGTACACAGATACGCAGTATTTT. Its translation: CASSMYTDTQYF. V gene TRBV19 combines with J gene TRBJ2-3, with D unresolved. The CDR3 extends over 12 amino acids. V shed 3 bases and J shed 2 bases, with 3 bases lying between them. The germline gives CDR1 LNHDA, CDR2 SQIVND (reference sequence).

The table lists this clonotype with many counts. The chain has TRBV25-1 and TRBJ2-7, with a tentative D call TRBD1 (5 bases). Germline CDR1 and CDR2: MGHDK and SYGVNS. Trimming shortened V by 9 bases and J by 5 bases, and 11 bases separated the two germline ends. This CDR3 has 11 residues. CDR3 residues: CARLDNHEQYF. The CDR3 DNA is TGTGCCAGATTGGACAACCACGAGCAGTACTTC.

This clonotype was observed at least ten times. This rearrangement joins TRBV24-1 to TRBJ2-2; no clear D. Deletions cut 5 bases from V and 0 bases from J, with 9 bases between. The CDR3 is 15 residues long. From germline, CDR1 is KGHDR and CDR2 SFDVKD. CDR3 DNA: TGTGCCACCAGTGGTGAGGCTACGAACACCGGGGAGCTGTTTTTT. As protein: CATSGEATNTGELFF.

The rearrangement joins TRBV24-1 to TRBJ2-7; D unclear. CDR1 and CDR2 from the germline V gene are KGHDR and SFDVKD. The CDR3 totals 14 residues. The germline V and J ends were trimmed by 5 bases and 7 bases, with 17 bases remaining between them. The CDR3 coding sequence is TGTGCCACCAGTGTCGGCGGAGCCGACCAGGAGCAGTACTTC. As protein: CATSVGGADQEQYF.

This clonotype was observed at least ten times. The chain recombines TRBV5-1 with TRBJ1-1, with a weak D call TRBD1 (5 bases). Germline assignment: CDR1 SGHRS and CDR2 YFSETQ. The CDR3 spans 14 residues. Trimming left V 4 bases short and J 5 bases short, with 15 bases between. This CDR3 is CASSGFSEGTEAFF. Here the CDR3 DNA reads TGCGCCAGCAGCGGCTTCAGCGAGGGGACTGAAGCTTTCTTT.

The CDR3 nucleotides read TGTGCCAGCAGTTCGACAGGGGATCGAGCTTTCTTT. Its translation is CASSSTGDRAFF. The gene calls are TRBV2 and TRBJ1-1, with 8 bases fitting TRBD1. This CDR3 has 12 amino acids. Germline values: CDR1 SNHLY, CDR2 FYNNEI. J lost 10 bases, V lost 5 bases, and 6 bases had no gene match.